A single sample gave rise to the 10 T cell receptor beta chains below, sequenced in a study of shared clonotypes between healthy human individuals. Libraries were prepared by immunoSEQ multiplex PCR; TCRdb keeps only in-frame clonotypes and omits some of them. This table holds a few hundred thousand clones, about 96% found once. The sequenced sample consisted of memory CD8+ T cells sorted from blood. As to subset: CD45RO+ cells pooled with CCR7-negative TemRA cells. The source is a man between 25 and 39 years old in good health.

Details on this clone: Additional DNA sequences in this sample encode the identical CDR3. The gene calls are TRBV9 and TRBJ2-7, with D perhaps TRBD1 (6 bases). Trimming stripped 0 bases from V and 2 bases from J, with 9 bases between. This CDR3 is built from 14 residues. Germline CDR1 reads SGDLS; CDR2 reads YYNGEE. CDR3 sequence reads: CASSVGQGPYEQYF. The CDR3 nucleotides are TGTGCCAGCAGCGTAGGTCAGGGGCCCTACGAGCAGTACTTC.

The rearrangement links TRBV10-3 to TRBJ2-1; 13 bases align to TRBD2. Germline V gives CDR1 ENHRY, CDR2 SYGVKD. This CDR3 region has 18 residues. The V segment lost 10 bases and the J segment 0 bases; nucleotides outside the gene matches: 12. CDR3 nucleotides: TGTGCCACCCTAAGGAAACTAGCGGGAGGGCCCTCCTACAATGAGCAGTTCTTC. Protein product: CATLRKLAGGPSYNEQFF.

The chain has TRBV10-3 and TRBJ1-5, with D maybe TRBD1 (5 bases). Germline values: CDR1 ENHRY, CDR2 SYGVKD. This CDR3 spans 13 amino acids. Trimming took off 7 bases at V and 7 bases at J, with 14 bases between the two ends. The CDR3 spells CAITRGSGQPQHF. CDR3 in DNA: TGTGCCATCACCCGGGGGTCGGGGCAGCCCCAGCATTTT.

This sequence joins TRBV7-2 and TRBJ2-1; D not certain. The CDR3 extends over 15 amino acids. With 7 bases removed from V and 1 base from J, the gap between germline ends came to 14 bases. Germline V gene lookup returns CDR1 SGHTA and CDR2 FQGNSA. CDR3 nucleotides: TGTGCCAGCACCTTGGCGGTATCTTCCTACAATGAGCAGTTCTTC. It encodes CASTLAVSSYNEQFF. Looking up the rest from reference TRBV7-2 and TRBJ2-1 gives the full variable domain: GAGVSQSPSNKVTEKGKDVELRCDPISGHTALYWYRQSLGQGLEFLIYFQGNSAPDKSGLPSDRFSAERTGGSVSTLTIQRTQQEDSAVYLCASTLAVSSYNEQFFGPGTRLTVL.

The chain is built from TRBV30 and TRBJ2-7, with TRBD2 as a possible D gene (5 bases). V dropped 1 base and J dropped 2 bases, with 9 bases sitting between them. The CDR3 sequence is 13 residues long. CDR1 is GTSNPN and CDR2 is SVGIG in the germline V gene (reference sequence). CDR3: CAWSGDYTYEQYF. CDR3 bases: TGTGCCTGGAGTGGTGACTACACCTACGAGCAGTACTTC.

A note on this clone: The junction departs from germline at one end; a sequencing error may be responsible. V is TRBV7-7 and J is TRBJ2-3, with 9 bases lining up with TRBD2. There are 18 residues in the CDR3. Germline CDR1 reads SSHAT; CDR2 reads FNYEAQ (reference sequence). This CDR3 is CASSLGISGSASTDTQYF. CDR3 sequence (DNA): TGTGCTAGCAGCTTGGGGATTAGCGGGAGTGCCAGCACAGATACGCAGTATTTT.

The CDR3 reads CASSESLNRVPEAFF. CDR3 nucleotides: TGTGCCAGCAGTGAGTCTTTGAACAGGGTCCCTGAAGCTTTCTTT. The chain is built from TRBV6-1 and TRBJ1-1, with a possible D match to TRBD1 (6 bases). Between the trimmed V and J ends, which lost 3 bases and 6 bases, there was a span of 17 bases. Germline V gives CDR1 MNHNS, CDR2 SASEGT. The CDR3 consists of 15 residues.

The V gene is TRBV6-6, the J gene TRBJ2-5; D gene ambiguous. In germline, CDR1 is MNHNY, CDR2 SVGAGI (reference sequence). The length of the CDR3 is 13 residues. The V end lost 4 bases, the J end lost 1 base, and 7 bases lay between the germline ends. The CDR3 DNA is TGTGCCAGCAGTTTGTCAGGCCAAGAGACCCAGTACTTC. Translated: CASSLSGQETQYF.

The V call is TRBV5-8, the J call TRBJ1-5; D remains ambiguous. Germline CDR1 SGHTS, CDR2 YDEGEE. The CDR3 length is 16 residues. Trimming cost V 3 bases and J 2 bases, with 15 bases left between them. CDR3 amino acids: CASSSPVARGNQPQHF. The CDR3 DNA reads TGTGCCAGCAGCTCCCCCGTAGCCCGGGGCAATCAGCCCCAGCATTTT. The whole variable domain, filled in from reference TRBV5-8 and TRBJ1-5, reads EAGVTQSPTHLIKTRGQQATLRCSPISGHTSVYWYQQALGLGLQFLLWYDEGEERNRGNFPPRFSGRQFPNYSSELNVNALELEDSALYLCASSSPVARGNQPQHFGDGTRLSIL.

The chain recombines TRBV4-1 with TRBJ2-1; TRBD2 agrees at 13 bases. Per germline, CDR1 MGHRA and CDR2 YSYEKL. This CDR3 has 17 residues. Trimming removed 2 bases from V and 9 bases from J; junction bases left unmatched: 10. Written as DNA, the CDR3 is TGCGCCAGCAGCCAAATTAAAGGACTAGCGGGAGCCATTGAGCAGTTCTTC. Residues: CASSQIKGLAGAIEQFF.